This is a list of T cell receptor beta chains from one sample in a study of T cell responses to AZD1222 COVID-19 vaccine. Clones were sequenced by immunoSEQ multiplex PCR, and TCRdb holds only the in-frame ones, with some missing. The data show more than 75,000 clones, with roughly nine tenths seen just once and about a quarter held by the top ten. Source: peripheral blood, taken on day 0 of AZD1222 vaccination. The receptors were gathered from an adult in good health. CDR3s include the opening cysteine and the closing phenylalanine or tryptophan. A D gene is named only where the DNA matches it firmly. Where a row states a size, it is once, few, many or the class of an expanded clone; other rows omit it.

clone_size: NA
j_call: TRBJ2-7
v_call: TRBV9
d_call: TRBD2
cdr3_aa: CASSVGGGLAGREQYF
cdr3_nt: TGTGCCAGCAGCGTGGGAGGGGGACTAGCGGGACGGGAGCAGTACTTC

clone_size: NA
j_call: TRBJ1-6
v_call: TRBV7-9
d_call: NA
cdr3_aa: CASSLQGFNSPLHF
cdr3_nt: TGTGCCAGCAGCTTACAGGGGTTTAATTCACCCCTCCACTTT

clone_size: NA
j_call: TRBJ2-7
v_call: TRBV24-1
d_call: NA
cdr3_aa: CATSVPSTGFF
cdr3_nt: TGTGCCACCAGTGTCCCGTCAACCGGTTTCTTC

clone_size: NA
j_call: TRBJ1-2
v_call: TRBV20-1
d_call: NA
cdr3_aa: CSASTGRLYGYTF
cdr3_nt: TGCAGTGCTAGTACCGGGCGCCTCTATGGCTACACCTTC

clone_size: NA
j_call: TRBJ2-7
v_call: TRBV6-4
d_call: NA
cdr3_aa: CASTGWEQYF
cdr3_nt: TGTGCCAGCACGGGGTGGGAGCAGTACTTC

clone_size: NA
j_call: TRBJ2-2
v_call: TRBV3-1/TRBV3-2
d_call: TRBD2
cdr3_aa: CASSQAVSGSPGELFF
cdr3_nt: TGTGCCAGCAGCCAAGCAGTAAGCGGGAGTCCCGGGGAGCTGTTTTTT

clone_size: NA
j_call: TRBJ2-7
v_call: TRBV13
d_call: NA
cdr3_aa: CASSPPRAGAYEQYF
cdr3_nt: TGTGCCAGCAGCCCTCCAAGGGCAGGGGCCTACGAGCAGTACTTC

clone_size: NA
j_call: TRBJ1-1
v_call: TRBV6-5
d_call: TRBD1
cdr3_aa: CASSLGQGEAFF
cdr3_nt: TGTGCCAGCAGCCTGGGACAGGGTGAAGCTTTCTTT

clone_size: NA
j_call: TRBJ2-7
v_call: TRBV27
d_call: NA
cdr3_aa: CASSFRSTYEQYF
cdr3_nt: TGTGCCAGCAGTTTCCGCAGCACTTACGAGCAGTACTTC

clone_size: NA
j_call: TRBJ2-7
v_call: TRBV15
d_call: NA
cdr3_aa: CATSEGGGLEQYF
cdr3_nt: TGTGCCACCAGCGAGGGGGGAGGGCTCGAGCAGTACTTC

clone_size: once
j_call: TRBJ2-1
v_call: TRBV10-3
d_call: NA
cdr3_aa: CAINPAPPDHEQFF
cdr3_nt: TGTGCCATCAATCCGGCCCCTCCCGACCATGAGCAGTTCTTC

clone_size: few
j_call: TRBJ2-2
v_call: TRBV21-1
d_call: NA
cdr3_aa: CASSAGQREREIGELFF
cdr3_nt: TGTGCCAGCAGCGCCGGGCAACGGGAGCGGGAGATCGGGGAGCTGTTTTTT

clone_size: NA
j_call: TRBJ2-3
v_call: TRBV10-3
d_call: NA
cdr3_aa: CAISGGAASTDTQYF
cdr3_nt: TGTGCCATCAGTGGAGGAGCGGCGAGCACAGATACGCAGTATTTT

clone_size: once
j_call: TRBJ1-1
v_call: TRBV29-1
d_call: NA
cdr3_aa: CSGGGSMNTEAFF
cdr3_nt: TGCAGCGGGGGGGGCAGTATGAACACTGAAGCTTTCTTT

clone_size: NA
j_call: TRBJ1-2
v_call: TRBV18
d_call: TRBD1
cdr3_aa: CASSPLDRADYGYTF
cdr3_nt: TGTGCCAGCTCACCTCTGGACAGGGCTGACTATGGCTACACCTTC

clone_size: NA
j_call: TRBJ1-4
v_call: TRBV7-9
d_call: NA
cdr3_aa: CASRDTGHQNEKLFF
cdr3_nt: TGTGCCAGCAGGGATACGGGACACCAAAATGAAAAACTGTTTTTT

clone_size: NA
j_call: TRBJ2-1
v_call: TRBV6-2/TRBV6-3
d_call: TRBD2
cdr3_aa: CASSSGTSGYNEQFF
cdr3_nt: TGTGCCAGCAGTTCCGGGACTAGCGGTTACAATGAGCAGTTCTTC

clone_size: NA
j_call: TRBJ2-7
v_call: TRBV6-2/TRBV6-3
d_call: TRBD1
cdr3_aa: CASSYTQGAFLQYF
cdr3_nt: TGTGCCAGCAGTTATACCCAGGGGGCCTTTTTGCAGTACTTC

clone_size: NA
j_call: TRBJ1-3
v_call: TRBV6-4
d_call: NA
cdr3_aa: CASSQDGSSGNTIYF
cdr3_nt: TGTGCCAGCAGCCAGGACGGGAGCTCTGGAAACACCATATATTTT

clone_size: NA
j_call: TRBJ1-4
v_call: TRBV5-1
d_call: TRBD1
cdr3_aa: CASSSTTGPSGEKLFF
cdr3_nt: TGCGCCAGCAGCTCGACGACAGGGCCCTCGGGAGAAAAACTGTTTTTT

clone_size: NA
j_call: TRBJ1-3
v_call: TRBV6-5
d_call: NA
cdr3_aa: CASSYAPLVSGNTIYF
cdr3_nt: TGTGCCAGCAGTTACGCCCCGTTAGTTTCGGGAAACACCATATATTTT

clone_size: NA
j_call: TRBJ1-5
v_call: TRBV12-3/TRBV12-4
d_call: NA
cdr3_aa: CASSPAANQPQHF
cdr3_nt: TGTGCCAGCAGCCCTGCGGCTAATCAGCCCCAGCATTTT

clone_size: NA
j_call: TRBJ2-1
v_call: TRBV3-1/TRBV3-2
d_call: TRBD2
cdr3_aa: CASSQGTSGNEQFF
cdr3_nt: TGTGCCAGCAGCCAAGGGACTAGCGGGAATGAGCAGTTCTTC

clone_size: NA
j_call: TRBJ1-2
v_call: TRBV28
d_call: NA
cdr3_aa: CASSFLGVRGYTF
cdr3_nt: TGTGCCAGCAGTTTTTTGGGGGTTCGTGGCTACACCTTC

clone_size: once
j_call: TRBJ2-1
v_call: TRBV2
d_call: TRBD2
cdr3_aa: CASSETPTSGSGNEQFF
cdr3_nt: TGTGCCAGCAGTGAAACCCCGACTAGCGGGAGTGGCAATGAGCAGTTCTTC

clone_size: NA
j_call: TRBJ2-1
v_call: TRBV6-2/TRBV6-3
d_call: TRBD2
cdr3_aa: CASSPLARAYNEQFF
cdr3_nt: TGTGCCAGCAGCCCACTAGCGCGGGCCTACAATGAGCAGTTCTTC

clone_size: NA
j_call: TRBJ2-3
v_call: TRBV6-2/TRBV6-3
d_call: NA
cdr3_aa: CASSPRYTDTQYF
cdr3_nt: TGTGCCAGCAGTCCCCGATACACAGATACGCAGTATTTT

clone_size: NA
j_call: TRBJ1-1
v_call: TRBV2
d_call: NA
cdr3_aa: CASSEERDTEAFF
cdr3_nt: TGTGCCAGCAGCGAAGAAAGGGACACTGAAGCTTTCTTT

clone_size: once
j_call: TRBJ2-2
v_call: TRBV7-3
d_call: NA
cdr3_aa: CASSHQAGELFF
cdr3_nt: TGTGCCAGCAGCCACCAAGCCGGGGAGCTGTTTTTT

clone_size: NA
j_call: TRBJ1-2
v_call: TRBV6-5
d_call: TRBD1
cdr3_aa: CASSYPRQGPGDGYTF
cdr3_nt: TGTGCCAGCAGTTACCCACGACAGGGCCCGGGAGATGGCTACACCTTC

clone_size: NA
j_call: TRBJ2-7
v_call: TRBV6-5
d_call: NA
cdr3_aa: CASSYRRDSYEQYF
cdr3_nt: TGTGCCAGCAGTTATCGGAGAGACTCCTACGAGCAGTACTTC

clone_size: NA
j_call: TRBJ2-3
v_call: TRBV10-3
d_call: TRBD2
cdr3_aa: CAISESRAGGGIDTQYF
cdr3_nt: TGTGCCATCAGTGAGTCGAGAGCGGGAGGCGGAATTGATACGCAGTATTTT

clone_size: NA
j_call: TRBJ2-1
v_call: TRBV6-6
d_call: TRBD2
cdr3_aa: CASILAGTDGQFF
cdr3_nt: TGTGCCAGCATCTTAGCGGGAACCGATGGGCAGTTCTTC

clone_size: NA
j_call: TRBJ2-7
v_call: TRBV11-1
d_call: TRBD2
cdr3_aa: CASSPRGGNTHWEQYF
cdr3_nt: TGTGCCAGCAGCCCGCGGGGGGGGAACACGCATTGGGAGCAGTACTTC

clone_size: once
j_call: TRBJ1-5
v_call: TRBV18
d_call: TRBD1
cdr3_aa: CASSRTGENSQPQHF
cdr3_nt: TGTGCCAGCTCACGGACAGGAGAAAACTCTCAGCCCCAGCATTTT

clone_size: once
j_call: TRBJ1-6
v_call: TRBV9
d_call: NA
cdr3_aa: CASSARTSGPNSPLHF
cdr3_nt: TGTGCCAGCAGCGCACGGACTTCAGGCCCTAATTCACCCCTCCACTTT

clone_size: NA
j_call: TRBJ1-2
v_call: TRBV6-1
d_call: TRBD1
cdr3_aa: CASSEPTGGLTF
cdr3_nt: TGTGCCAGCAGTGAACCGACAGGGGGCCTCACCTTC

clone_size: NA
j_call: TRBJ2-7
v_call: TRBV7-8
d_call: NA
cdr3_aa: CASSLYTDYEQYF
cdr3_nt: TGTGCCAGCAGCTTGTACACCGACTACGAGCAGTACTTC

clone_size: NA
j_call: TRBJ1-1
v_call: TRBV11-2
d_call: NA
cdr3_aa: CASRRNRDTEAFF
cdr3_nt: TGTGCCAGCAGACGAAACAGGGACACTGAAGCTTTCTTT

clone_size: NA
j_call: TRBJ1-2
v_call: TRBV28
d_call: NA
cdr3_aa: CASSIPGSNYGYTF
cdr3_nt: TGTGCCAGCAGTATTCCCGGGAGTAACTATGGCTACACCTTC

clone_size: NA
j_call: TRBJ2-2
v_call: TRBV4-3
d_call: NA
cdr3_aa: CASSLGTNTGELFF
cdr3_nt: TGCGCCAGCAGCCTTGGGACGAACACCGGGGAGCTGTTTTTT

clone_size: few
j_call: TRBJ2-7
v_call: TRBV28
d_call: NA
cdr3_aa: CASSFGGSSYEQYF
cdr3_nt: TGTGCCAGCAGTTTCGGGGGAAGCTCCTACGAGCAGTACTTC